This TCR beta chain is drawn from a study of T-cell reconstitution after alpha-beta-depleted transplantation in children. Study-level findings and limits: Some patients owed their high day-60 TCRbeta diversity to surviving recipient T cells and thymic progenitors. At the one-year point after transplant, T-cell counts and TCRbeta diversity were found to come mostly from T cells that had been newly produced. Reportedly, alpha-beta T cells present about two months post-transplant originated from several hundred expanded clones of graft origin.

Unique molecular identifiers were incorporated during preparation of the TCRbeta library. From the PCR reads, TCRdb called clonotypes with MiXCR, one entry per CDR3 protein. The repertoire holds about 97,000 distinct CDR3 sequences, with approximately 8% as singletons. This clonotype was found a few times. Its target is not known. Specimen: PBMCs, collected before TCRalphabeta/CD19-depleted stem cell transplant. The origin of this receptor is a boy aged 2 to 10 with acute lymphoblastic leukemia, due to receive a stem cell transplant.

CDR3 DNA sequence: TGTGCCATCCACTACGAGCAGTACTTC. Protein product: CAIHYEQYF. This chain connects TRBV27 to TRBJ2-7; D ambiguous. Looked up from germline, CDR1 is MNHEY and CDR2 is SMNVEV (reference sequence). The CDR3 extends over 9 amino acids. The germline V and J ends were trimmed by 10 bases and 3 bases, with 4 bases remaining between them.